The next 25 T cell receptor beta chains were all read from a single sample in a study of regulatory T cells in long-lasting Graves disease. Time point noted: newly diagnosed GD, antithyroid drugs for less than 3 months. PBMC-derived RNA was used for the TCR library. Arm-PCR of CDR3 regions with iRepertoire HTBI primers generated TCR beta libraries. TCRdb independently ran MiXCR on the multiplex PCR reads; one entry per CDR3 protein. The sample has approximately 470,000 distinct CDR3 sequences, under 20% seen once; the top ten hold 10% to 15%. The sample was also linked to a second study, of T cells in Graves' hyperthyroidism and ophthalmopathy.

The starting material was peripheral blood mononuclear cells (PBMCs), obtained at new diagnosis, from a patient treated with antithyroid drugs. The receptors were sampled from a middle-aged man with Graves disease.

This clonotype has a count of ten or more. The V gene is TRBV11-3, the J gene TRBJ2-1, with TRBD2 as a possible D gene (5 bases). Germline CDR1 is SGHNT and CDR2 is YENEEA. Trimming stripped 3 bases from V and 7 bases from J, with 16 bases between. This CDR3 comprises 15 residues. The CDR3 nucleotides are TGTGCCAGCAGCTTGGGCCGGGATTTCGTGAATGAGCAGTTCTTC. Amino acids: CASSLGRDFVNEQFF.

The table lists this clonotype with many counts. The V gene is TRBV3-1, the J gene TRBJ1-1; D not certain. The CDR3 consists of 14 residues. V dropped 5 bases and J dropped 4 bases, with 14 bases sitting between them. Germline V CDR1 and CDR2: LGHDT, YNNKEL (reference sequence). The CDR3 DNA follows: TGTGCCAGCAGCTCCCTCGTTCAGCGCACTGAAGCTTTCTTT. It encodes CASSSLVQRTEAFF.

This clonotype showed up many times. V is TRBV6-1 and J is TRBJ2-1, with D possibly being TRBD1 (6 bases). V gave up 6 bases and J gave up 9 bases, with 15 bases separating them. The CDR3 sequence is 13 residues long. Germline V CDR1 and CDR2: MNHNS, SASEGT. CDR3 protein: CASRFTGRGEQFF. CDR3 nucleotide sequence: TGTGCCAGCAGGTTTACAGGGCGCGGTGAGCAGTTCTTC.

This clonotype was recorded many times. This chain joins TRBV12-3 or TRBV12-4 and TRBJ2-3; D is ambiguous. CDR3 length: 11 residues. Trimming stripped 6 bases from V and 6 bases from J, with 7 bases between. CDR3 bases: TGTGCCAGCAGCTTTGGGGATACGCAGTATTTT. Its protein is CASSFGDTQYF.

This clonotype was counted ten times or more. This chain joins TRBV5-1 and TRBJ1-1; D is uncertain. Germline V lookup: CDR1 SGHRS, CDR2 YFSETQ. The CDR3 consists of 13 residues. Between the trimmed V and J ends, which lost 1 base and 5 bases, there was a span of 9 bases. CDR3 in amino acids: CASSLSADTEAFF. The CDR3 bases are TGCGCCAGCAGCTTGAGCGCAGATACTGAAGCTTTCTTT.

In this sample, this clonotype turned up many times. As DNA, the CDR3 is TGTGCCATCCTAGCGGGAGGGCCCGGGGAGCAGTACTTC. It codes for CAILAGGPGEQYF. The chain combines TRBV28 with TRBJ2-7; 12 bases fit TRBD2. In germline, CDR1 is MDHEN, CDR2 SYDVKM. The CDR3 is 13 residues long. The junction had 8 bases not matched to a gene; V was cut back by 10 bases and J by 7 bases. Filled out from reference TRBV28 and TRBJ2-7, the complete variable domain reads DVKVTQSSRYLVKRTGEKVFLECVQDMDHENMFWYRQDPGLGLRLIYFSYDVKMKEKGDIPEGYSVSREKKERFSLILESASTNQTSMYLCAILAGGPGEQYFGPGTRLTVT.

This clonotype was picked up many times. CDR3: CASSPWTGGVGDTEAFF. The CDR3 coding sequence is TGTGCCAGCAGCCCCTGGACAGGGGGCGTAGGGGACACTGAAGCTTTCTTT. The V call is TRBV12-3 or TRBV12-4, the J call TRBJ1-1; 11 nucleotides align to TRBD1. J lost 3 bases, V lost 6 bases, and 12 bases had no gene match. The CDR3 has 17 residues.

This chain connects TRBV19 to TRBJ1-5; no reliable D call. Germline V gene data show CDR1 as LNHDA and CDR2 as SQIVND (reference sequence). Trimming removed 3 bases from V and 5 bases from J, with 11 bases in between. The CDR3 spans 14 residues. CDR3: CASSMGHRDQPQHF. The CDR3 region has the DNA TGTGCCAGTAGTATGGGCCACCGTGATCAGCCCCAGCATTTT.

The sample holds many counts of this clonotype. This sequence joins TRBV15 and TRBJ2-2; D not resolved. This CDR3 has 17 residues. Germline lookup yields CDR1 LNHNV and CDR2 YYDKDF (reference sequence). V lost 0 bases, J lost 2 bases, and 13 bases lay in between. CDR3 in amino acids: CATSRDAFPENTGELFF. The DNA for the CDR3 is TGTGCCACCAGCAGAGATGCTTTTCCGGAAAACACCGGGGAGCTGTTTTTT.

The rearrangement joins TRBV4-1 to TRBJ1-4; D is unresolved. V was shortened by 2 bases and J by 0 bases, with 10 bases between the two germline ends. CDR1 MGHRA and CDR2 YSYEKL come from the germline V gene. The CDR3 totals 16 residues. DNA for the CDR3: TGCGCCAGCAGCCAATGGCTAACAGCAACTAATGAAAAACTGTTTTTT. It yields the protein CASSQWLTATNEKLFF.

The genes are TRBV6-1 and TRBJ1-2, with 12 nucleotides matching TRBD1. With 6 bases clipped from V and 7 bases from J, the junction kept 18 bases outside the gene matches. Per the germline V gene, CDR1 is MNHNS and CDR2 is SASEGT. CDR3 length equals 18 residues. The CDR3 loop is CASSFNGRDRGRFGGYTF. CDR3 sequence (DNA): TGTGCCAGCAGCTTCAACGGGCGGGACAGGGGGCGGTTCGGTGGCTACACCTTC.

V usage is TRBV4-1 and J usage is TRBJ2-7; possible D gene TRBD1, 6 bases. V lost 2 bases to trimming and J lost 2 bases, with 13 bases between them. Looked up from germline, CDR1 is MGHRA and CDR2 is YSYEKL. The CDR3 covers 15 residues. The CDR3 DNA reads as TGCGCCAGCAGCCAACCTGACAGGCAGACCTACGAGCAGTACTTC. Translated, it gives CASSQPDRQTYEQYF.

This clonotype was counted between two and nine times. The V call is TRBV2, the J call TRBJ2-3, with D unclear. CDR1 and CDR2 from the germline V gene are SNHLY and FYNNEI. The CDR3 is made up of 13 amino acids. V was pared by 1 base and J by 6 bases, with 8 bases between. The CDR3 here is CASSEVMRDTQYF. CDR3 bases: TGTGCCAGCAGTGAAGTTATGAGGGATACGCAGTATTTT.

The sample holds a few counts of this clonotype. Since no conserved phenylalanine or tryptophan closes the CDR3, a read error is the likely cause. J is TRBJ2-2 and V is TRBV15; 8 nucleotides align to TRBD1. The junction had 5 bases not matched to a gene; V was cut back by 3 bases and J by 2 bases. This CDR3 region has 16 residues. CDR1 is LNHNV, CDR2 YYDKDF, per germline (reference sequence). CDR3 nucleotide sequence: TGTGCCACCAGCAGCTGGGACAGGTTTAACACCGGGGAGCTGTTTCTT. It is translated as CATSSWDRFNTGELFL.

V gene TRBV2 combines with J gene TRBJ1-2; D gene ambiguous. The CDR3 runs to 12 residues. V lost 6 bases to trimming and J lost 5 bases, with 10 bases between them. In germline, CDR1 is SNHLY, CDR2 FYNNEI. The CDR3 loop is CASRFGGYGYTF. The CDR3 DNA is TGTGCCAGCAGATTTGGAGGGTATGGCTACACCTTC.

Ten or more counts support this clonotype. The CDR3 DNA is TGTGCCAGCTCACCACCGGGACCTTACACCGGGGAGCTGTTTTTT. This gives the protein CASSPPGPYTGELFF. The chain links TRBV18 to TRBJ2-2, with D possibly being TRBD1 or TRBD2 (5 bases each). Looked up from germline, CDR1 is KGHSH and CDR2 is LQKENI. Trimming took off 0 bases at V and 3 bases at J, with 8 bases between the two ends. This CDR3 comprises 15 residues.

This clonotype was counted a few times. The chain links TRBV11-3 to TRBJ2-3; 7 bases agree with TRBD1. The V segment lost 1 base and the J segment 2 bases; nucleotides outside the gene matches: 3. This CDR3 is built from 15 residues. CDR1 and CDR2 (germline): SGHNT, YENEEA. CDR3 in amino acids: CASSLADRPTDTQYF. The CDR3 DNA reads as TGTGCCAGCAGCTTAGCGGACAGGCCCACAGATACGCAGTATTTT.

There are a few counts of this clonotype. The genes are TRBV29-1 and TRBJ1-5; D call uncertain. The germline gives CDR1 SQVTM, CDR2 ANQGSEA. V was clipped by 7 bases and J by 2 bases, with 18 bases between them. The CDR3 contains 15 residues. The CDR3 nucleotides are TGCAGCGCCTCGGACGGGCTGCTAGGCAATCAGCCCCAGCATTTT. This translates into CSASDGLLGNQPQHF.

This clonotype was observed many times. This chain joins TRBV18 and TRBJ2-6; 7 nucleotides line up with TRBD1. Germline V gene data show CDR1 as KGHSH and CDR2 as LQKENI. The CDR3 length is 15 residues. J gave up 3 bases and V 6 bases, and 5 bases lay outside the gene matches. CDR3 coding DNA: TGTGCCAGCTCCCCCGACAGGGTTGGGGCCAACGTCCTGACTTTC. It codes for CASSPDRVGANVLTF.

This clonotype was found many times. This chain connects TRBV28 to TRBJ2-5, with TRBD1 matching over 7 bases. The V gene's germline CDR1 is MDHEN and CDR2 SYDVKM. The CDR3 totals 16 residues. The ends lost 1 base at V and 4 bases at J; junction bases unmatched: 9. DNA for the CDR3: TGTGCCAGCAGTTTATCCATACAGGGGAGCGGAGAGACCCAGTACTTC. The encoded protein is CASSLSIQGSGETQYF.

There are a few counts of this clonotype. J is TRBJ2-1 and V is TRBV20-1; D tentatively reads TRBD1 or TRBD2 (5 bases each). The CDR3 contains 14 residues. CDR1 DFQATT and CDR2 SNEGSKA come from the germline V gene (reference sequence). Deletions cut 3 bases from V and 4 bases from J, with 13 bases between. CDR3: CSASVGPKYNEQFF. The CDR3 DNA follows: TGCAGTGCTAGTGTGGGACCGAAATACAATGAGCAGTTCTTC.

This clonotype was counted at least ten times. This sequence joins TRBV12-3 or TRBV12-4 and TRBJ1-5; D may be TRBD1 (6 bases). Deletions cut 5 bases from V and 1 base from J, with 15 bases between. CDR3 size: 16 residues. As DNA, the CDR3 is TGTGCCAGCAGTAATCGGGGGGGCGCGAGCAATCAGCCCCAGCATTTT. Translated, it gives CASSNRGGASNQPQHF.

Notes on this clonotype: A much bigger clone sits one base away, suggesting this may be a read error. This chain joins TRBV27 and TRBJ2-2, with 9 bases fitting TRBD1. The J segment lost 7 bases and the V segment lost 6 bases, leaving 6 bases of the junction unmatched. This CDR3 contains 14 residues. Germline V gene sequence: CDR1 MNHEY, CDR2 SMNVEV (reference sequence). CDR3 nucleotide sequence: TGTGCCAGCAGATGGACAGGGGACATCGGGGAGCTGTTTTTT. Amino acid sequence: CASRWTGDIGELFF.

This clonotype was seen repeatedly, ten times or more. The V call is TRBV7-9, the J call TRBJ2-1; 7 nucleotides align to TRBD2. Germline V gene data show CDR1 as SEHNR and CDR2 as FQNEAQ (reference sequence). With 2 bases clipped from V and 0 bases from J, the junction kept 4 bases outside the gene matches. The CDR3 consists of 16 residues. This chain's CDR3 is CASSLWGGSSYNEQFF. For the CDR3, the DNA is TGTGCCAGCAGCTTATGGGGGGGTAGCTCCTACAATGAGCAGTTCTTC.

CDR3 coding DNA: TGCAGCGTTGTTACGCTGGTAGCGGGAGGGCCCCACAATGAGCAGTTCTTC. Translation gives CSVVTLVAGGPHNEQFF. The V gene is TRBV29-1, the J gene TRBJ2-1; 11 nucleotides match TRBD2. The CDR3 loop spans 17 amino acids. Germline lookup yields CDR1 SQVTM and CDR2 ANQGSEA. With 4 bases clipped from V and 5 bases from J, the junction kept 13 bases outside the gene matches.